This note documents a single T cell receptor beta chain sequence. This record comes from a study of beta chain features in type 1 diabetes. Germline loops: CDR1 SGHVS, CDR2 FQNEAQ. Trimming removed 1 base at V and 0 bases at J, with 7 bases between. CDR3 length: 14 amino acids. Of the isolated RNA, all was reverse transcribed, and so the sequenced material was expressed TCRB transcripts. Measured with immunoSEQ multiplex PCR; TCRdb has only the in-frame clones, and not every one. The table shows roughly 450,000 clones, with approximately 15% occurring only once. Sequencing input: naive CD4+ T cells from blood. This clonotype was obtained from a man aged 25 to 45 in good health. The chain employs TRBV7-8 and TRBJ2-7; possibly TRBD1 for D (6 bases). For the CDR3, the DNA is TGTGCCAGCAGCTTAGTAGGGGGCTCCTACGAGCAGTACGTC. Translating it yields CASSLVGGSYEQYV.